Sequencing of this T cell receptor (beta chain) was carried out in a study of T cell responses to AZD1222 COVID-19 vaccine. Broader study findings: Donor demographics were predominantly white British with a female majority; clonal diversity may be underestimated. Breadth and depth of Spike-specific TCRs rose after two AZD1222 doses.

TCRdb's copy holds only in-frame clones and misses some; the assay was immunoSEQ multiplex PCR. The data contain about 120,000 clones, roughly nine tenths of them seen just once; the ten biggest clones take up 4.5%. This clone was found a few times. What it recognizes is unknown. The source material was peripheral blood, sampled on day 0 of AZD1222 vaccination. This sequence was found in an adult in good health.

The CDR3 sequence: CASSQDLGQVSARVSPLHF. CDR3 sequence (DNA): TGTGCCAGCAGCCAAGATTTAGGGCAGGTCTCCGCTCGCGTTTCACCCCTCCACTTT. The genes are TRBV3-1 (or the pseudogene TRBV3-2) and TRBJ1-6, with D hard to call. Per the germline V gene, CDR1 is LGHDT and CDR2 is YNNKEL (reference sequence). The length of the CDR3 is 19 residues. V gave up 0 bases and J gave up 9 bases, with 24 bases separating them.